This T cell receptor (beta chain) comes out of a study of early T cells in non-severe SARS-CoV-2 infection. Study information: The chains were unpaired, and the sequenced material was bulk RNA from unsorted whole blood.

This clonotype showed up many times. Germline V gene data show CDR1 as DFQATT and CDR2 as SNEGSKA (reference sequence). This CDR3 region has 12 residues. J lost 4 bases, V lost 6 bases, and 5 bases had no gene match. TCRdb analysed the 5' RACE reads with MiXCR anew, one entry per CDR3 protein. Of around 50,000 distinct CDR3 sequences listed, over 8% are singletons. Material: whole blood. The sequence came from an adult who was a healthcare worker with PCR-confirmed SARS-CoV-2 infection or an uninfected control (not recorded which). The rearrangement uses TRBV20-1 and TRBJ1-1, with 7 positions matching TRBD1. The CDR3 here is CSAGGTATEAFF. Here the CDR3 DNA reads TGCAGTGCGGGGGGGACAGCCACTGAAGCTTTCTTT.